This TCR beta chain was sequenced during a study of T-cell memory formation after mild COVID-19 (TCRdb year 2021). Background on the whole study: TCR sequence clusters from the two donors were largely donor specific. In a couple of donors, T-cell clones that expanded and contracted after mild COVID-19 were tracked by sequencing TCRalpha and TCRbeta repertoires over time. The cohort was made up of two young adult volunteers, one female and one male, who were previously healthy. What the research found in general, with its limitations: Clones that contracted from day 15 to 85 showed balanced CD4/CD8 phenotypes, whereas a second wave of clones that expanded from day 15 to 37 leaned towards CD4+. Some responding clones were found in pre-infection memory, which suggests that pre-existing cross-reactive memory T cells took part in the SARS-CoV-2 response. Only a couple of mild cases were covered by the study, and larger cohorts that include severe cases with pre-infection samples were considered necessary. Contracting CD4+ clones were located mainly in the CM and EM memory subsets, whereas CD8+ clones were found to be enriched in EMRA. SARS-CoV-2 specificity was not confirmed for the second-wave clones peaking on day 37.

Sequenced using an Illumina NovaSeq 6000. TCRalpha and TCRbeta cDNA libraries were constructed by 5'RACE with constant-segment primers, with sample barcodes and unique molecular identifiers being introduced. Trizol reagent was used to extract RNA from every sample. Amplification of the libraries took two PCR steps, and the second step added a second sample barcode plus Illumina TruSeq adapters. Sequencing of libraries was performed on an Illumina NovaSeq with 2 x 150 bp paired-end reads. Under the source paper's analysis protocol: Reads were demultiplexed and collapsed into UMI-guided consensus sequences with migec v1.2.7. With mixcr v2.1.11, UMI consensuses were aligned to TRA and TRB V and J templates and assembled into clonotypes. A clonotype was counted as expanded or contracted only if both edgeR and NoisET called the change significant, with noise models trained on biological replicates. For edgeR calls, a false discovery rate-adjusted p below 0.01 and a log2 fold-change threshold of 1 were applied. As an exploratory analysis of dynamics, PCA with hierarchical clustering was applied to max-normalized trajectories of the 1000 most abundant clonotypes. Separately sequenced CD4+ and CD8+ repertoires were used to assign the CD4 or CD8 phenotype of responding clones. TCRdb applied fastp at Q25 and MiXCR to the public reads, then kept only in-frame beta chains. Every CDR3 protein is listed once, alongside the most common genes and DNA of its rows. The V and J calls, along with clone size, are taken from TCRdb and not from the paper's own processing. The sample records around 390,000 distinct CDR3 sequences, around a sixth of which are singletons. The leading ten clones occupy roughly 21% of the sample.

Ficoll-Paque density gradient centrifugation was the method used to isolate PBMCs. This clonotype appeared a few times. There is no known antigen for this receptor. Per-base quality was not reported, and no clone a single base away is much larger than it. CDR1 is given as KGHDR and CDR2 as SFDVKD, both from the germline V gene. From the cysteine up to the phenylalanine, the CDR3 has a length of 13 residues. Only CDR3 DNA remains: 39 bases, in frame from the first base. The germline V end is reduced by 4 bases and the J end by 15 bases; junction bases left unmatched: 10. The origin of this receptor is a man between 18 and 29 years old who had mild COVID-19 (a few samples of this study predate the infection). The sample titles of this study are shuffled in the database, so cell type and time point are left out; the donor was told from shared clones. The chain employs TRBV24-1 and TRBJ2-1; TRBD2 aligns with 8 central bases. Specimen: PBMCs or a T cell subset sorted from them (not recorded which). CDR3 sequence: CATSERGGDMWFF. At the DNA level, the sequence is TGTGCCACCAGTGAACGGGGGGGCGATATGTGGTTCTTC.